The source of this T cell receptor beta chain is a study of blood T cell repertoires in COVID-19. Sequencing was performed with immunoSEQ multiplex PCR; in TCRdb, only in-frame clones are kept and a portion is missing. The sample lists roughly 700,000 clones; more than 80% were seen once. Sequenced input: peripheral blood. This receptor was taken from a woman younger than 30 with acute or convalescent COVID-19.

In DNA, the CDR3 is TGTGCCACCAGTGGCACACATAGCAATCAGCCCCAGCATTTT. It codes for CATSGTHSNQPQHF. V is TRBV24-1 and J is TRBJ1-5; D not certain. The CDR3 runs to 14 residues. Trimming took off 5 bases at V and 0 bases at J, with 7 bases between the two ends. The germline gives CDR1 KGHDR, CDR2 SFDVKD.